The 4 T cell receptor beta chains below all came from one sample that was sequenced in a study of cytomegalovirus exposure and HLA in healthy donors. Repertoires were generated with immunoSEQ multiplex PCR, while TCRdb's copy carries only in-frame clones and drops some. This table has 65,000 to 80,000 clones, 94% appearing once. Sequenced: PBMCs. Every receptor here comes from a young woman in good health and CMV-seronegative.

V is TRBV5-1 and J is TRBJ2-7; 7 nucleotides line up with TRBD2. CDR1 is SGHRS and CDR2 is YFSETQ in the germline V gene. CDR3 length: 15 amino acids. V trimming: 4 bases; J trimming: 1 base; junction bases outside the gene matches: 8. CDR3 sequence reads: CASSRARESSYEQYF. The DNA of the CDR3 is TGCGCCAGCAGCAGGGCGCGGGAGTCTTCCTACGAGCAGTACTTC.

This CDR3 reads CASPPPRGSDGYTF. The CDR3 DNA follows: TGTGCCAGCCCGCCCCCGCGGGGTAGCGATGGCTACACCTTC. The genes are TRBV6-5 and TRBJ1-2; D unclear. Germline V lookup: CDR1 MNHEY, CDR2 SVGAGI. The CDR3 covers 14 residues. V lost 8 bases to trimming and J lost 6 bases, with 19 bases between them.

The CDR3 loop is CASSGTSGSLRETQYF. In DNA form, the CDR3 reads TGTGCCAGCAGCGGGACTAGCGGGAGTCTAAGGGAGACCCAGTACTTC. The chain recombines TRBV5-6 with TRBJ2-5, with 14 positions matching TRBD2. The CDR3 has 16 amino acids. Germline V gene lookup returns CDR1 SGHDT and CDR2 YYEEEE. The junction had 7 bases not matched to a gene; V was cut back by 4 bases and J by 5 bases.

The chain uses TRBV9 and TRBJ2-2; 10 bases map to TRBD1. Per germline, CDR1 SGDLS and CDR2 YYNGEE. J was trimmed by 6 bases and V by 6 bases; bases with no gene match: 2. This CDR3 spans 13 amino acids. The CDR3 loop reads CASTGTGAGELFF. For the CDR3, the DNA is TGTGCCAGCACCGGGACAGGGGCCGGGGAGCTGTTTTTT.